These 2 T cell receptor beta chains came from one sample sequenced in a study of lymphopenia after photon versus proton radiotherapy. The method was immunoSEQ multiplex PCR; TCRdb's version includes in-frame clones alone and lacks a portion of them. This sample carries roughly 30,000 clones, about 94% of them seen once, and the ten largest clones take roughly 0.71%. The source material was peripheral blood, sampled from a patient treated with photon-based radiotherapy. All receptors come from a woman aged 45 to 65 with cholangiocarcinoma.

The genes are TRBV5-4 and TRBJ1-5; 8 nucleotides agree with TRBD1. Germline V gives CDR1 SGHNT, CDR2 YYREEE (reference sequence). The V segment lost 4 bases and the J segment 6 bases; nucleotides outside the gene matches: 3. The CDR3 runs 13 residues. Here the CDR3 DNA reads TGTGCCAGCAGCATTCAGGGGGCTCAGCCCCAGCATTTT. It codes for CASSIQGAQPQHF.

The genes are TRBV6-1 and TRBJ1-2; no clear D gene. This CDR3 has 11 amino acids. Germline V gene lookup returns CDR1 MNHNS and CDR2 SASEGT. Trimming cost V 10 bases and J 2 bases, with 8 bases left between them. The CDR3 nucleotides are TGTGCCACCACAGAAAACTATGGCTACACCTTC. It codes for CATTENYGYTF.